Listed below are T cell receptor beta chains from one sample, sequenced in a study of identifying expanded T cells in peripheral blood. Clones were sequenced by immunoSEQ multiplex PCR, and TCRdb holds only the in-frame ones, with some missing. Of some 100,000 clones listed, roughly 90% are singletons. Material for sequencing was blood. The source of these receptors is a person aged 18 to 70 in good health. Each CDR3 is given with its conserved first and last residue. The D gene is left open where the match is weak. Clone size, where shown, is once, few, many, or a class for clones that have expanded.

V: TRBV5-4
size: NA
J: TRBJ1-1
D: TRBD1
CDR3: CASRPDRVTEAFF
DNA: TGTGCCAGCAGACCCGACAGGGTCACTGAAGCTTTCTTT

V: TRBV5-1
size: NA
J: TRBJ2-5
D: NA
CDR3: CASSRGLGRQETQYF
DNA: TGCGCCAGCAGCCGGGGGTTGGGTCGCCAAGAGACCCAGTACTTC

V: TRBV28
size: NA
J: TRBJ2-7
D: TRBD1
CDR3: CASVTGTGSYEQYF
DNA: TGTGCCAGCGTAACCGGGACAGGCTCGTACGAGCAGTACTTC

V: TRBV6-1
size: NA
J: TRBJ2-3
D: NA
CDR3: CASSARGARDTQYF
DNA: TGTGCCAGCAGTGCACGGGGAGCCAGAGATACGCAGTATTTT

V: TRBV5-4
size: NA
J: TRBJ2-6
D: NA
CDR3: CASSPGEPGANVLTF
DNA: TGTGCCAGCAGCCCCGGGGAGCCTGGGGCCAACGTCCTGACTTTC

V: TRBV28
size: NA
J: TRBJ2-6
D: NA
CDR3: CASAEGSLSGANVLTF
DNA: TGTGCCAGCGCGGAGGGCAGCCTCTCTGGGGCCAACGTCCTGACTTTC

V: TRBV6-1
size: NA
J: TRBJ2-7
D: NA
CDR3: CASREGGDNEQYF
DNA: TGTGCCAGCAGGGAGGGCGGGGACAACGAGCAGTACTTC

V: TRBV9
size: NA
J: TRBJ1-3
D: NA
CDR3: CASSVEAGASGNTIYF
DNA: TGTGCCAGCAGCGTAGAGGCAGGGGCATCTGGAAACACCATATATTTT

V: TRBV29-1
size: once
J: TRBJ2-2
D: NA
CDR3: CSAIPGTSNTGELFF
DNA: TGCAGCGCTATACCGGGGACCTCGAACACCGGGGAGCTGTTTTTT

V: TRBV11-2
size: few
J: TRBJ2-7
D: TRBD2
CDR3: CASSSGGYWQYF
DNA: TGTGCCAGCAGCTCGGGGGGGTATTGGCAGTACTTC